The source of this TCR beta chain is a study of cytomegalovirus exposure and HLA in healthy donors. Study outcomes and limitations: The listing of 150 or so TCR beta chains classed them as cytomegalovirus-associated. A link between a missense DCLRE1C variant and TCR beta V- and J-gene trimming emerged from a later analysis.

In germline, CDR1 is SGHTS, CDR2 YDEGEE. The CDR3 totals 14 residues. The germline V and J ends were trimmed by 2 bases and 6 bases, with 12 bases remaining between them. Turning to this clone: Its matching antigen is unknown.

PCR employed 60 Vbeta and 13 Jbeta primers. Sequenced by immunoSEQ multiplex PCR; TCRdb stores in-frame clones only, minus some. The sample holds 120,000 or so clones, approximately 84% seen once. The TCR comes from a man younger than 30 in good health and CMV-seropositive. The sample was PBMCs. The V call is TRBV5-8, the J call TRBJ1-3; maybe TRBD1 (6 bases). CDR3 bases: TGTGCCAGCAGCTTAGGACAGCGGGAAAACACCATATATTTT. This encodes CASSLGQRENTIYF.